This T cell receptor (beta chain) stems from a study of T cells after posttransplantation cyclophosphamide. Of note for this clone: The target antigen is unknown.

TCRdb's table, derived via immunoSEQ multiplex PCR, lists solely in-frame clones and lacks some. The sample has over 20,000 clones; 65% to 90% are singletons. Study-level points and caveats: Donor-recipient repertoire similarity was low at 1-2 months, rising over year one. TRB overlap between skin or GI tissue T cells and blood was limited. After PTCy, TRB diversity resembled that of CNI/methotrexate controls.

Control samples came 1 year after myeloablative marrow transplants with methotrexate plus calcineurin inhibitor. CDR1 is SEHNR and CDR2 is FQNEAQ in the germline V gene (reference sequence). The CDR3 has 8 amino acids. V gave up 10 bases and J gave up 7 bases, with 2 bases separating them. This sequence joins TRBV7-9 and TRBJ2-1; no firm D call. The origin of this receptor is a female patient younger than 45 who received an allogeneic stem cell transplant from an unrelated donor, was CMV-positive, and had acute and chronic GVHD. Some T cells could come from the graft donor. This specimen was PBMCs, taken about 400 days after allogeneic stem cell transplant with calcineurin inhibitor and methotrexate. The CDR3 loop reads CATNEQFF. The CDR3 DNA is TGTGCCACGAATGAGCAGTTCTTC.